The 23 T cell receptor beta chains given below trace back to one sample, sequenced in a study of persistence of HIV-infected CD4 T cells. No cognate antigen is known for these TCRs. The immunoSEQ assay was version 4, run in survey mode. The method was immunoSEQ multiplex PCR; TCRdb's version includes in-frame clones alone and lacks a portion of them. This table holds 40,000 to 50,000 clones, 70% to 80% found once. The stimulus was lysate of CMV-infected fibroblasts, approximately 9.6 ug/mL. Memory cells lacking CD40L and CD69 with high CD45RO were sorted. The sample was CD4+ T cells sorted from PBMCs after roughly 19-hour stimulation, taken from a patient who received antiretroviral therapy. The source of these receptors is an adult man with HIV who was CMV-seropositive.

The CDR3 loop is CASSQPDRGTTEAFF. The CDR3 coding sequence is TGCGCCAGCAGCCAACCCGACAGGGGGACCACTGAAGCTTTCTTT. The genes are TRBV4-1 and TRBJ1-1, with 9 nucleotides matching TRBD1. Germline lookup yields CDR1 MGHRA and CDR2 YSYEKL. The V gene end was trimmed by 2 bases and the J gene end by 4 bases; junction bases not matched to a gene: 5. The CDR3 runs 15 residues.

The CDR3 coding sequence is TGTGCCTGGAGTGTACGGGGCAGTGAAGCTTTCTTT. This sequence encodes CAWSVRGSEAFF. The chain joins TRBV30 to TRBJ1-1; maybe TRBD1 (5 bases). Looked up from germline, CDR1 is GTSNPN and CDR2 is SVGIG (reference sequence). V was clipped by 0 bases and J by 7 bases, with 9 bases between them. The CDR3 has 12 amino acids. The variable domain in full, with the rest retrieved from reference TRBV30 and TRBJ1-1, is SQTIHQWPATLVQPVGSPLSLECTVEGTSNPNLYWYRQAAGRGLQLLFYSVGIGQISSEVPQNLSASRPQDRQFILSSKKLLLSDSGFYLCAWSVRGSEAFFGQGTRLTVV.

Here the CDR3 reads CASSLSGIQETQYF. The CDR3 nucleotides read TGTGCCAGCAGCCTTAGCGGGATACAAGAGACCCAGTACTTC. The chain employs TRBV7-2 and TRBJ2-5; 8 bases are a match to TRBD2. CDR1 is SGHTA, CDR2 FQGNSA, per germline. The CDR3 has 14 amino acids. The V gene end was trimmed by 5 bases and the J gene end by 2 bases; junction bases not matched to a gene: 4.

A remark on this clone: The junction shows a germline mismatch at one end, possibly a read error. The chain carries TRBV2 and TRBJ2-6; D gene uncertain. There are 12 residues in the CDR3. The V gene's germline CDR1 is SNHLY and CDR2 FYNNEI. The CDR3 spells CAVNSEANVLTF. In DNA form, the CDR3 reads TGTGCCGTTAACTCTGAGGCCAACGTCCTGACTTTC.

The J gene is TRBJ2-3, the V gene TRBV5-8; D unclear. Germline CDR1 SGHTS, CDR2 YDEGEE. CDR3 length: 14 residues. Between the trimmed V and J ends, which lost 1 base and 2 bases, there was a span of 8 bases. This chain's CDR3 is CASSLWSVTDTQYF. The CDR3 DNA sequence: TGTGCCAGCAGCTTGTGGTCAGTCACAGATACGCAGTATTTT.

V usage is TRBV12-3 or TRBV12-4 and J usage is TRBJ2-5, with D unclear. Trimming cost V 5 bases and J 2 bases, with 9 bases left between them. CDR3 size: 13 residues. CDR3 sequence: CASSVGRQETQYF. CDR3 bases: TGTGCCAGCAGTGTAGGCCGACAAGAGACCCAGTACTTC.

This clone appeared a single time. The chain recombines TRBV7-3 with TRBJ2-3, with TRBD2 as a possible D gene (6 bases). Germline loops: CDR1 SGHTA, CDR2 FQGTGA. The V gene lost 4 bases and the J gene lost 2 bases, with 10 bases spanning the gap. CDR3 length equals 14 residues. CDR3 nucleotides: TGTGCCAGCAGCTCGGGAGCCGACACAGATACGCAGTATTTT. Translation: CASSSGADTDTQYF.

The chain is built from TRBV7-6 and TRBJ1-3; D gene uncertain. Trimming removed 5 bases from V and 3 bases from J, with 5 bases in between. The V gene's germline CDR1 is SGHVS and CDR2 FNYEAQ. The CDR3 is 12 residues long. In DNA form, the CDR3 reads TGTGCCAGCAGCCCCGGTGGAAACACCATATATTTT. Its translation is CASSPGGNTIYF.

The chain carries TRBV4-3 and TRBJ1-1; no clear D gene. The CDR3 loop spans 16 amino acids. The germline V gene has CDR1 LGHNA and CDR2 YSLEER. V lost 0 bases, J lost 1 base, and 12 bases lay in between. DNA for the CDR3: TGCGCCAGCAGCCAAGAAGTGAGGGAACGGAACACTGAAGCTTTCTTT. This encodes CASSQEVRERNTEAFF.

The CDR3 here is CASSQGLPGQGVFSAKNIQYF. The CDR3 nucleotides are TGCGCCAGCAGCCAAGGGTTACCGGGACAGGGGGTTTTTTCAGCCAAAAACATTCAGTACTTC. The chain has TRBV4-1 and TRBJ2-4, with TRBD1 matching over 11 bases. CDR3 length: 21 amino acids. Germline V gene lookup returns CDR1 MGHRA and CDR2 YSYEKL. The V segment lost 1 base and the J segment 0 bases; nucleotides outside the gene matches: 14.

The CDR3 loop is CASSVTSGSYEQYF. CDR3 nucleotide sequence: TGCGCCAGCAGCGTCACTAGCGGCTCCTACGAGCAGTACTTC. The chain recombines TRBV4-1 with TRBJ2-7; 8 bases are a match to TRBD2. CDR1 and CDR2 (germline): MGHRA, YSYEKL. The CDR3 loop spans 14 amino acids. V dropped 5 bases and J dropped 0; count of bases not matched to a gene: 3.

The chain uses TRBV19 and TRBJ1-2; the match to TRBD1 covers 7 bases. There are 12 residues in the CDR3. Germline V gene sequence: CDR1 LNHDA, CDR2 SQIVND (reference sequence). Trimming took 7 bases from V and 5 from J; bases not matched to a gene: 4. CDR3 bases: TGTGCCAGTACCCCGGACAGGTATGGCTACACCTTC. Protein: CASTPDRYGYTF.

This clone was seen only a few times. The chain couples TRBV12-3 or TRBV12-4 to TRBJ2-5; TRBD2 might be the D (5 bases). The CDR3 sequence is 13 residues long. Trimming took off 3 bases at V and 4 bases at J, with 9 bases between the two ends. The CDR3 DNA reads TGTGCCAGCAGTTTTGACTATCGAGAGACCCAGTACTTC. It translates to CASSFDYRETQYF.

This sequence joins TRBV7-8 and TRBJ1-1, with unresolved D. In germline, CDR1 is SGHVS, CDR2 FQNEAQ. V was cut by 2 bases and J by 1 base, with 5 bases left in between. CDR3 length: 13 residues. The CDR3 reads CASSLRTNTEAFF. Written as DNA, the CDR3 is TGTGCCAGCAGCTTAAGAACGAACACTGAAGCTTTCTTT.

In nucleotides, the CDR3 is TGTGCCAGCAGCTTATCAAATAACTATGGCTACACCTTC. It translates to CASSLSNNYGYTF. The genes are TRBV7-2 and TRBJ1-2; D unclear. The V end was cut by 2 bases, the J end by 1 base, with 5 bases between. CDR1 SGHTA and CDR2 FQGNSA come from the germline V gene. This CDR3 has 13 amino acids.

The chain couples TRBV2 to TRBJ2-2; perhaps TRBD2 as D (6 bases). The V end lost 1 base, the J end lost 6 bases, and 12 bases lay between the germline ends. CDR1 SNHLY and CDR2 FYNNEI come from the germline V gene. The CDR3 runs to 15 residues. The CDR3 protein is CASSEETSLAGELFF. DNA for the CDR3: TGTGCCAGCAGTGAAGAGACTAGTCTGGCCGGGGAGCTGTTTTTT. Supplemented by reference TRBV2 and TRBJ2-2, the full variable domain reads EPEVTQTPSHQVTQMGQEVILRCVPISNHLYFYWYRQILGQKVEFLVSFYNNEISEKSEIFDDQFSVERPDGSNFTLKIRSTKLEDSAMYFCASSEETSLAGELFFGEGSRLTVL.

The J gene is TRBJ2-1, the V gene TRBV5-5; D gene ambiguous. V lost 4 bases and J lost 1, with 21 bases in between. The CDR3 totals 18 residues. Germline values: CDR1 SGHKS, CDR2 YYEKEE (reference sequence). CDR3 loop: CASSPHASYSRSYNEQFF. CDR3 in DNA: TGTGCCAGCAGCCCACACGCCTCATACAGCAGGTCCTACAATGAGCAGTTCTTC.

The chain carries TRBV30 and TRBJ1-3; 10 nucleotides align to TRBD1. The CDR3 consists of 15 residues. Germline assignment: CDR1 GTSNPN and CDR2 SVGIG (reference sequence). After removal of 3 bases from V and 7 bases from J, the junction contained 9 bases not matched to a gene. This CDR3 is CAWRDRGIQVNTIYF. The CDR3 DNA is TGTGCCTGGAGGGACAGGGGGATCCAGGTCAACACCATATATTTT.

The chain carries TRBV6-4 and TRBJ1-6; D perhaps matches TRBD1 (6 bases). V was pared by 9 bases and J by 10 bases, with 16 bases between. The CDR3 contains 13 residues. CDR1 is MRHNA and CDR2 is SNTAGT in the germline V gene. The CDR3 spells CASKTGPGSPLHF. CDR3 nucleotides: TGTGCCAGTAAAACAGGGCCTGGGTCACCCCTCCACTTT.

This clone was counted a single time. This chain's CDR3 is CSVRRLTNEAFF. CDR3 DNA sequence: TGCAGCGTTAGACGGCTGACAAATGAAGCTTTCTTT. The chain joins TRBV29-1 to TRBJ1-1; D is undetermined. This CDR3 has 12 residues. Germline CDR1 SQVTM, CDR2 ANQGSEA. V lost 5 bases and J lost 7, with 14 bases in between.

The rearrangement uses TRBV7-8 and TRBJ2-7; 8 bases fit TRBD1. The CDR3 spans 13 residues. The junction had 3 bases not matched to a gene; V was cut back by 5 bases and J by 3 bases. Germline V gene sequence: CDR1 SGHVS, CDR2 FQNEAQ. The CDR3 protein is CASSRDRFYEQYF. CDR3 in DNA: TGTGCCAGCAGCCGGGACAGGTTCTACGAGCAGTACTTC.

V is TRBV19 and J is TRBJ1-3; no clear D gene. Germline V gene data show CDR1 as LNHDA and CDR2 as SQIVND (reference sequence). CDR3 length equals 13 residues. V lost 6 bases, J lost 4 bases, and 10 bases lay in between. Written as DNA, the CDR3 is TGTGCCAGTAGAAGTCACGGGGGAAACACCATATATTTT. Its translation is CASRSHGGNTIYF.

This clone appeared a few times. This chain joins TRBV19 and TRBJ2-5, with 11 bases aligning to TRBD1. The V segment lost 6 bases and the J segment 7 bases; nucleotides outside the gene matches: 4. CDR1 is LNHDA and CDR2 is SQIVND in the germline V gene (reference sequence). This CDR3 comprises 13 residues. CDR3 region: CASSSGQGATQYF. The CDR3 bases are TGTGCCAGTAGCTCCGGACAGGGGGCGACCCAGTACTTC.